The 4 T cell receptor beta chains listed next were all sequenced from one sample in a study of spatial heterogeneity in lung cancer. TCRdb re-called the 5' RACE reads with MiXCR, one entry per CDR3 protein. The table records around 2,100 distinct CDR3 sequences, roughly 6.4% of them present only once. Time point described: sample taken at primary tumor resection. The sequenced sample was normal lung tissue next to the tumor, obtained at surgery. All receptors derive from a male donor with early-stage non-small cell lung cancer.

Sample share makes this clonotype medium-sized. The rearrangement links TRBV7-3 to TRBJ2-1, with 12 bases matching TRBD1. The germline gives CDR1 SGHTA, CDR2 FQGTGA. Trimming at V came to 5 bases and at J to 3 bases, leaving 5 bases not matched to a gene. The length of the CDR3 is 16 residues. Here the CDR3 DNA reads TGTGCCAGCAGCAACCGGGACAGGGGGCTCTACAATGAGCAGTTCTTC. This gives the protein CASSNRDRGLYNEQFF.

This clonotype came up a few times. The chain carries TRBV2 and TRBJ2-4; 7 bases match TRBD1. Germline trimming cut 6 bases from V and 4 bases from J; bases unmatched to any gene: 9. Germline V gene sequence: CDR1 SNHLY, CDR2 FYNNEI. The CDR3 spans 15 residues. CDR3 amino acids: CASSPSTGAKNIQYF. The CDR3 coding sequence is TGTGCCAGCAGCCCCTCTACAGGGGCAAAAAACATTCAGTACTTC. The full variable domain, in which reference TRBV2 and TRBJ2-4 provide the parts outside the CDR3, is EPEVTQTPSHQVTQMGQEVILRCVPISNHLYFYWYRQILGQKVEFLVSFYNNEISEKSEIFDDQFSVERPDGSNFTLKIRSTKLEDSAMYFCASSPSTGAKNIQYFGAGTRLSVL.

This clonotype counts as large. CDR3 sequence reads: CASSVSPGAQETQYF. Written as DNA, the CDR3 is TGTGCCAGCAGCGTTTCTCCAGGGGCCCAAGAGACCCAGTACTTC. The chain joins TRBV7-8 to TRBJ2-5; TRBD1 is a possible D gene (6 bases). This CDR3 has 15 amino acids. The V gene's germline CDR1 is SGHVS and CDR2 FQNEAQ. V shed 5 bases and J shed 1 base, with 14 bases lying between them.

Judged by abundance, this clonotype is medium-sized (0.01 to 0.1%). The chain links TRBV5-1 to TRBJ1-2, with 7 bases matching TRBD1. The J segment lost 8 bases and the V segment lost 4 bases, leaving 11 bases of the junction unmatched. CDR1 is SGHRS and CDR2 is YFSETQ in the germline V gene. The CDR3 length is 14 residues. CDR3 protein: CASSQAQGERGYTF. CDR3 nucleotide sequence: TGCGCCAGCAGCCAGGCCCAGGGGGAACGCGGCTACACCTTC.